This TCR beta chain was recovered during a study of PD-L1 blockade in urothelial cancer. On the study more broadly: Males with bladder-origin urothelial cancer constituted about 90% of the roughly 30 patients. Investigators checked blood 3 weeks (second dose) and 6 weeks after treatment start.

Time point defined: pretreatment peripheral blood. The CDR3 extends over 15 amino acids. Germline V gene sequence: CDR1 MNHNS, CDR2 SASEGT. V lost 7 bases and J 9 bases, leaving 22 bases between the germline ends. Worth noting for this clone: Antigen: not known.

Into every PCR, synthetic TCR analog templates were spiked. The data were produced by immunoSEQ multiplex PCR, yet TCRdb's version contains in-frame clones alone and is incomplete. The sample yields fewer than 45,000 clones, 88% seen once. General study results and limits: At the 3-week point, tumor-associated blood clones expanded more in durable-benefit patients.

The V gene is TRBV6-1, the J gene TRBJ2-4, with TRBD1 as a possible D gene (5 bases). This TCR came from a donor at least 40 years old with urothelial cancer. Source: PBMCs, taken around atezolizumab (anti-PD-L1) treatment. The chain's CDR3 is CASTPGGQGSTIQYF. As DNA, the CDR3 is TGTGCCAGCACCCCCGGTGGGCAGGGAAGCACCATTCAGTACTTC.